There are many counts of the clone carrying this T cell receptor (beta chain). These data are taken from a study of T-cell reconstitution after alpha-beta-depleted transplantation in children. V lost 5 bases, J lost 3 bases, and 19 bases lay in between. CDR1 and CDR2 (germline): SEHNR, FQNEAQ (reference sequence). The CDR3 is made up of 17 amino acids. The library targeted TCRbeta and was prepared with unique molecular identifiers. TCRdb called the PCR reads again in MiXCR, with one record for every CDR3 protein. The repertoire consists of around 680,000 distinct CDR3 sequences, with roughly 17% occurring once and the leading ten covering 0.8% to 1.1%.

The sequences come from PBMCs from the stem cell graft donor, collected from the stem cell graft. V usage is TRBV7-9 and J usage is TRBJ1-4; the D is unclear. The clonotype originates from a human donor who donated a stem cell graft to a child with acute myeloid leukemia. The CDR3 is CASSPRRTGQPNEKLFF. In DNA form, the CDR3 reads TGTGCCAGCAGCCCCCGGCGGACGGGCCAGCCTAATGAAAAACTGTTTTTT.